This TCR beta chain originates from a study of immune characteristics of hereditary and idiopathic chronic pancreatitis. Turning to the overall study: The study profiled local pancreatic immune cells and TCRbeta repertoires in hereditary and idiopathic chronic pancreatitis compared with control organ donor pancreases. TCRbeta sequencing covered 5 control pancreases, 7 or 8 hereditary chronic pancreatitis pancreases and about six idiopathic chronic pancreatitis pancreases. The gDNA-based approach was chosen because it involved minimal in vitro experimental manipulation of pancreas-infiltrating T cells. General findings and caveats noted by the study authors: Compared with controls, both chronic pancreatitis groups had significantly higher TCRbeta repertoire diversity and lower clonality. Among over 10 chronic pancreatitis patients, the number of productive TCR rearrangements showed a positive correlation with disease severity scores. Chronic pancreatitis caused by alcohol use was not included in the study. Because patient tissue could only be obtained at the time of TPIAT, differences in disease duration may have influenced the immune findings.

Notes on this clone: Its antigen is unknown. No much larger clone is present one base from it, and per-base qualities are unavailable.

Patients undergoing total pancreatectomy with islet autotransplantation (TPIAT) were the source of the chronic pancreatitis pancreas tissue. Included chronic pancreatitis patients had no known history of diabetes. For TCRbeta sequencing, genomic DNA was pulled straight from bulk pancreas tissue, skipping any T cell sorting. At two US centers, pancreas tissues from patients and organ donors were collected on a consecutive basis. The receptor library was made with the immunoSEQ multiplex PCR assay. The TCRbeta CDR3 region and neighboring sequences were amplified from pancreatic genomic DNA and then sequenced. As for the authors' bioinformatics: Productive clonality and productive rearrangement counts were measured along with repertoire diversity, which was expressed as a mean normalized Shannon-Wiener index. Control and chronic pancreatitis repertoire metrics were compared with the nonparametric Mann-Whitney U test. CDR3beta sequences with identical amino acid composition and length across subjects were defined as shared clonotypes. Not all clones reach the TCRdb copy of this immuneACCESS table, which keeps in-frame sequences only. Checked studies attribute under half of the gap to unresolved V genes and leave the rest unexplained. V, J and clone size are taken as reported in that table, and D and trimming were inferred from the DNA itself. In all, the sample holds 13,000 to 15,000 clones, and roughly 70% of those were seen once. The ten largest account for approximately 14% of the sample.

This receptor was obtained from a human donor with chronic pancreatitis. Input material: pancreas tissue with hereditary chronic pancreatitis.

The CDR3 protein: CASSLGPGGTDTQYF. The DNA is TGTGCCAGCAGCTTAGGGCCGGGAGGGACAGATACGCAGTATTTT. The chain uses TRBV7-8 and TRBJ2-3, and 8 bases in between align with TRBD2. Here V drops 1 base and J drops 3 bases, and the junction holds 3 bases not matched to any gene. The CDR3 sequence holds 15 residues, the cysteine and phenylalanine included. Solely the CDR3 DNA is kept, with 45 bases framed from the first base. CDR1 SGHVS and CDR2 FQNEAQ are derived from the germline V gene.